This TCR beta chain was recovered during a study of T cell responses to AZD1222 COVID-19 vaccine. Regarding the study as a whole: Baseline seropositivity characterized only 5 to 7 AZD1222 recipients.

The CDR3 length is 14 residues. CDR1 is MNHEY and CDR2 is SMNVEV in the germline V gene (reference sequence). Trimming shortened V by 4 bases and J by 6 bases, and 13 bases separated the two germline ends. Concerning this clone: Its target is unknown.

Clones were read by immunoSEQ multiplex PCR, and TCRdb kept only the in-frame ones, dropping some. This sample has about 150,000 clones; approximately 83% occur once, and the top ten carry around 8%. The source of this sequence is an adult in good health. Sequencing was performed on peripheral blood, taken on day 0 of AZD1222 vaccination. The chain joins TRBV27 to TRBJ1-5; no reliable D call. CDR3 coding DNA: TGTGCCAGCAGTTCCCTAGGGTTCAGTCAGCCCCAGCATTTT. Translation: CASSSLGFSQPQHF.